The T cell receptor beta chain under discussion was sequenced for a study of blood T cells in healthy people across ages. For the second PCR, which ran for roughly 7 to 11 cycles, a sample-barcoded 5' primer and a J-beta primer mix were used. TCRdb processed the 5' RACE reads anew with MiXCR; each CDR3 protein has one entry. The table has around 2 million distinct CDR3 sequences, 30% to 40% seen once. Study-wide results and caveats: Naive T cell percentage strongly correlated with TCR beta diversity. Those diversity estimates obtained from one million T cells were thought to be underestimates.

This clonotype was seen a handful of times. Its target is not known. The extraction recovered at least 5.5 micrograms of total RNA per sample. Sequenced sample: blood. The TCR was taken from a human donor in good health.

The CDR3 protein is CASSLGTGQLNQPQHF. In DNA form, the CDR3 reads TGCGCCAGCAGCTTAGGGACCGGACAGCTCAATCAGCCCCAGCATTTT. The chain uses TRBV5-1 and TRBJ1-5; perhaps TRBD1 as D (6 bases). Germline assignment: CDR1 SGHRS and CDR2 YFSETQ. This CDR3 has 16 residues. Trimming removed 2 bases from V and 3 bases from J, with 15 bases in between.